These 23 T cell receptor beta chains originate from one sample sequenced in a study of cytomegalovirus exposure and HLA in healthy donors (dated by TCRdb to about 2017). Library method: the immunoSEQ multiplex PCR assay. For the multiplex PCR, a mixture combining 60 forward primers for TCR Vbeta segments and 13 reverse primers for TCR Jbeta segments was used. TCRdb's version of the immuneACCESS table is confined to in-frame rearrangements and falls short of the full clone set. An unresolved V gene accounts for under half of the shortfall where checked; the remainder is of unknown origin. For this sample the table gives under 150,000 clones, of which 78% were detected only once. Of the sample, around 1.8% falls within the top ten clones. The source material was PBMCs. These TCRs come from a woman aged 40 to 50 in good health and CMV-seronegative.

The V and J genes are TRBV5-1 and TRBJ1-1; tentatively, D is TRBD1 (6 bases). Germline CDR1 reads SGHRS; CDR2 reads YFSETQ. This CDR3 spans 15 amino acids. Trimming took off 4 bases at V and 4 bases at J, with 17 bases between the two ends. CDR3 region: CASSGGGLSGTEAFF. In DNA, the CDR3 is TGCGCCAGCAGCGGGGGCGGGTTGTCAGGCACTGAAGCTTTCTTT.

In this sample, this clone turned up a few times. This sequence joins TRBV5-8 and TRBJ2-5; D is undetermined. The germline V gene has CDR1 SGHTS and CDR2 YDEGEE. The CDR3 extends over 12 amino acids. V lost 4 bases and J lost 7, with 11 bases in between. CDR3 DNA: TGTGCCAGCAGCCCGACAAGTGGGACCCAGTACTTC. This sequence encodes CASSPTSGTQYF. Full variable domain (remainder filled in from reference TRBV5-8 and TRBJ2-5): EAGVTQSPTHLIKTRGQQATLRCSPISGHTSVYWYQQALGLGLQFLLWYDEGEERNRGNFPPRFSGRQFPNYSSELNVNALELEDSALYLCASSPTSGTQYFGPGTRLLVL.

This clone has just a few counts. CDR3 sequence: CASSFGYGGYNEQFF. In DNA, the CDR3 is TGTGCCAGCAGCTTTGGATATGGCGGGTACAATGAGCAGTTCTTC. The chain recombines TRBV7-9 with TRBJ2-1; D may be TRBD2 (5 bases). Deletions cut 3 bases from V and 4 bases from J, with 13 bases between. The germline V gene encodes CDR1 SEHNR and CDR2 FQNEAQ (reference sequence). The CDR3 sequence is 15 residues long.

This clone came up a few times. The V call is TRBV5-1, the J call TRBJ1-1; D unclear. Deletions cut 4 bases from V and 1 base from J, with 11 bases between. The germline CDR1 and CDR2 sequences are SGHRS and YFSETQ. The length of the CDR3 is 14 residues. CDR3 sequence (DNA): TGCGCCAGCAGCGGAGGTTTTGAGAACACTGAAGCTTTCTTT. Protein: CASSGGFENTEAFF.

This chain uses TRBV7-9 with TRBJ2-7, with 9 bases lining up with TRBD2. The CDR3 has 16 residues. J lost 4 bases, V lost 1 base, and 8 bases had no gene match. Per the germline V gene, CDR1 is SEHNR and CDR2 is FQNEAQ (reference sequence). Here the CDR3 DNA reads TGTGCCAGCAGCTTAGACGGACTAGCGAGCTATTACGAGCAGTACTTC. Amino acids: CASSLDGLASYYEQYF.

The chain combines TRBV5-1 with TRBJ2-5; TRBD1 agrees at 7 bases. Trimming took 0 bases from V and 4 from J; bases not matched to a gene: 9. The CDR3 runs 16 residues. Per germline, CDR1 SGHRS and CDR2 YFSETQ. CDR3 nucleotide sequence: TGCGCCAGCAGCTTGGCCCGGAGACAGGGTGGAGAGACCCAGTACTTC. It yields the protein CASSLARRQGGETQYF.

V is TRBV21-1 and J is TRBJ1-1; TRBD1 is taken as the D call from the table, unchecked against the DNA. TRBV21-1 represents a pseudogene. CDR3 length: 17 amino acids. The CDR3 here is CASSKGSRGPGMVGAFF. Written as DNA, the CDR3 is TGTGCCAGCAGCAAAGGGTCCAGGGGGCCGGGTATGGTTGGAGCTTTCTTT.

The CDR3 region is CASSLQANTGELFF. CDR3 DNA sequence: TGTGCCAGCAGCCTGCAGGCTAACACCGGGGAGCTGTTTTTT. The chain links TRBV4-2 to TRBJ2-2, with no clear D. Trimming left V 4 bases short and J 2 bases short, with 8 bases between. The germline V gene encodes CDR1 LGHNA and CDR2 YNFKEQ. The CDR3 has 14 amino acids.

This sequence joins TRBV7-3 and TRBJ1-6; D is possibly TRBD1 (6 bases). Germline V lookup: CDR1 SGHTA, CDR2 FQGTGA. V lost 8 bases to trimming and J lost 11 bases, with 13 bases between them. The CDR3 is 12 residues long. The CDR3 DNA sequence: TGTGCCAGCGCAGGGGCGCGGCCACCCCTCCACTTT. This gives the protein CASAGARPPLHF.

The CDR3 sequence: CASSEQGTGETQYF. CDR3 in DNA: TGTGCCAGCAGTGAACAGGGGACGGGAGAGACCCAGTACTTC. V usage is TRBV6-1 and J usage is TRBJ2-5; D might be TRBD1 (6 bases). CDR3 length equals 14 residues. Per germline, CDR1 MNHNS and CDR2 SASEGT. V lost 2 bases and J 4 bases, leaving 11 bases between the germline ends.

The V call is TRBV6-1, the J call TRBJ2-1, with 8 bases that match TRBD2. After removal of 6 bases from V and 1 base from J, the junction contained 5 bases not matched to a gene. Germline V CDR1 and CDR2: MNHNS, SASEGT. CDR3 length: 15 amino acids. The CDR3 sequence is CASRAGLESYNEQFF. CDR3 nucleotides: TGTGCCAGCAGAGCGGGACTAGAGTCCTACAATGAGCAGTTCTTC.

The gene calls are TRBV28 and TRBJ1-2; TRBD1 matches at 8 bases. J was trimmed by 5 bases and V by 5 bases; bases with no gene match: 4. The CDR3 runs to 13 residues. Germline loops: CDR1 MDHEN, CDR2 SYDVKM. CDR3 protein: CASSEQGEYGYTF. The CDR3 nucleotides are TGTGCCAGCAGTGAACAGGGGGAGTATGGCTACACCTTC.

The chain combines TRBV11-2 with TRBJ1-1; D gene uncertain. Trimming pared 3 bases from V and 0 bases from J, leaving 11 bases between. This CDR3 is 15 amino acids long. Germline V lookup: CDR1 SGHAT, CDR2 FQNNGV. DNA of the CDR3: TGTGCCAGCAGCTTCGGGGTCAGAATGAACACTGAAGCTTTCTTT. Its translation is CASSFGVRMNTEAFF.

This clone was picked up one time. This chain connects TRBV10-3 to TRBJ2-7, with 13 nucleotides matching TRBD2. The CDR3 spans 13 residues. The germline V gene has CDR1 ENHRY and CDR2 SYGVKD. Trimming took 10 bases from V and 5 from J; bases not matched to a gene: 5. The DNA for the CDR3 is TGTGCCAGTGGACTAGCGGGAGCGGACGAGCAGTACTTC. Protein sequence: CASGLAGADEQYF.

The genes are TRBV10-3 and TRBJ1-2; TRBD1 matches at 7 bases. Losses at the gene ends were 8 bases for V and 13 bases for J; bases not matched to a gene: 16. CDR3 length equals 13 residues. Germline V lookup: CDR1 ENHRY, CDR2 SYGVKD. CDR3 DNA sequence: TGTGCCATCGGATCAGACAGGGTAAGCCGGGCCACCTTC. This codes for CAIGSDRVSRATF.

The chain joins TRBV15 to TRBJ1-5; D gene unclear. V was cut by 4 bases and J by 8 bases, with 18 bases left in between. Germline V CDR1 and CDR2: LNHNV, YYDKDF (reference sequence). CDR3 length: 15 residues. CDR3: CATSTPEDTWKPQHF. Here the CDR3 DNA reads TGTGCCACCAGCACCCCAGAGGATACTTGGAAGCCCCAGCATTTT.

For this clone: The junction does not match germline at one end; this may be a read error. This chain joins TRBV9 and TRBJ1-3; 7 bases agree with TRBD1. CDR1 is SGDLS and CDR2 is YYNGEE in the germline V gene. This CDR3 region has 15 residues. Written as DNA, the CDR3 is TGTGCCAGCAGCGAGGGCAGGGGGGTTCGAAACGCCATATATTTT. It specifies CASSEGRGVRNAIYF.

CDR3 coding DNA: TGTGCCAGCAGCTTAGTTAGCGGGGGGCAGAATGAAGATACGCAGTATTTT. Protein sequence: CASSLVSGGQNEDTQYF. The chain employs TRBV7-2 and TRBJ2-3; 10 bases are a match to TRBD2. The J segment lost 5 bases and the V segment lost 1 base, leaving 9 bases of the junction unmatched. The germline CDR1 and CDR2 sequences are SGHTA and FQGNSA. This CDR3 spans 17 amino acids.

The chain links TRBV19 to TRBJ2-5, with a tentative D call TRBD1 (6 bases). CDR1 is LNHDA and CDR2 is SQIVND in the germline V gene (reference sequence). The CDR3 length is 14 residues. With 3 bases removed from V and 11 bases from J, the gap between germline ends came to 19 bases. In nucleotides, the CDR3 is TGTGCCAGTAGTATTACCAGGGGAGTGGGTGAGCAGTACTTC. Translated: CASSITRGVGEQYF.

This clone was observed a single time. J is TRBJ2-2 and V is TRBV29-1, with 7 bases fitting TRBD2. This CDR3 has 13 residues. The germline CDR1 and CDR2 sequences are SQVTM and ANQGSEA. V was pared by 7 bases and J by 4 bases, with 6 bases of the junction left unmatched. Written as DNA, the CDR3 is TGCAGCGGTATAGCGGGCCGCACCGGGGAGCTGTTTTTT. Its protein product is CSGIAGRTGELFF.

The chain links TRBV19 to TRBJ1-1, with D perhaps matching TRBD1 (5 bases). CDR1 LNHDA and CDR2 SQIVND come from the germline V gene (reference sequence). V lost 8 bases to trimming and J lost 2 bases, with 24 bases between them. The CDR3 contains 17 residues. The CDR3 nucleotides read TGTGCCAGTCAATTAGGGACCTTGGAGGGTGGAAACACTGAAGCTTTCTTT. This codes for CASQLGTLEGGNTEAFF.

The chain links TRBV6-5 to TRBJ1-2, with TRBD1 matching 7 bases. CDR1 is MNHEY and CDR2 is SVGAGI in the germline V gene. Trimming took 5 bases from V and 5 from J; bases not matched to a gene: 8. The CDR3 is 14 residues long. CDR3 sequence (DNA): TGTGCCAGCAGTCCCCGGGACAGTTTGTATGGCTACACCTTC. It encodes CASSPRDSLYGYTF.

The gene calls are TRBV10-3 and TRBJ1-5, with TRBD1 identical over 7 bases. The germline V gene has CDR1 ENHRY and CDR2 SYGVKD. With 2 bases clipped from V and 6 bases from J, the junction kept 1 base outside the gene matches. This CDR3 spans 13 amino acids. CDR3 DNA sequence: TGTGCCATCAGTGAGGGGACAGCTCAGCCCCAGCATTTT. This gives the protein CAISEGTAQPQHF.